Listed below are T cell receptor beta chains from one sample, sequenced in a study of T cells in Graves' hyperthyroidism and ophthalmopathy. Each CDR3 protein is one row after TCRdb ran MiXCR on the multiplex PCR reads. The table includes about 280,000 distinct CDR3 sequences, about 25% detected once. The material sequenced was blood. The receptor source for this set is a man in his forties with Graves' hyperthyroidism that later progressed to Graves' ophthalmopathy. The CDR3 runs from the conserved cysteine through the conserved F or W. Fields, in order: CDR3 DNA, CDR3 protein, clone size, J gene, V gene, D gene. D genes are given only for firm matches. For some rows the clone size is stated as once, few or many, or as a class when expanded; others skip it.

TGCAGTGCTAGAGATTCGACAGGGCCAGGGAGCAATCAGCCCCAGCATTTT | CSARDSTGPGSNQPQHF | many | TRBJ1-5 | TRBV20-1 | TRBD1
TGTGCCAGTAGTAGTAGCGGGCCCGGGGGGCAGTATTTT | CASSSSGPGGQYF | . | TRBJ2-3 | TRBV19 | TRBD2
TGCAGTGCCGCCGACAGCGGGTTGGCCTACGAGCAGTACTTC | CSAADSGLAYEQYF | many | TRBJ2-7 | TRBV20-1 | .
TGTGCCAGCAAACCACAGGGGTCCCCAAGCTACGAGCAGTACTTC | CASKPQGSPSYEQYF | . | TRBJ2-7 | TRBV12-3/TRBV12-4 | TRBD1
TGCAGTGCTGCGACAGGGGGCAACACTGAAGCTTTCTTT | CSAATGGNTEAFF | . | TRBJ1-1 | TRBV20-1 | TRBD1
TGCGCCAGCAGCCAGGAGCGGGGTACCTACGAGCAGTACTTC | CASSQERGTYEQYF | many | TRBJ2-7 | TRBV4-1 | TRBD2
TGTGCCAGTAGTATAAGCCCAGCTGTTTGGGCTTTCTTT | CASSISPAVWAFF | many | TRBJ1-1 | TRBV19 | .
TGCAGTGTCGCTAGCGGGAGGGGCTACGAGCAGTACTTC | CSVASGRGYEQYF | . | TRBJ2-7 | TRBV20-1 | TRBD2
TGTGCCAGCAGCCAGTTTAATACAGGATCGGAAGCTTTCTTT | CASSQFNTGSEAFF | many | TRBJ1-1 | TRBV3-1 | .
TGTGCCACCAGTGACCCCATGGCGGGTCCGAAAGGAGAGACCCAGTACTTC | CATSDPMAGPKGETQYF | many | TRBJ2-5 | TRBV24-1 | .
TGTGCCAGCAGCTTAGGGACTGCCCTCGAGCAGTACTTC | CASSLGTALEQYF | many | TRBJ2-7 | TRBV11-2 | .
TGCGCCAGCAGCTTGCGGGGGATCTCCGAGCAGTACTTC | CASSLRGISEQYF | many | TRBJ2-7 | TRBV5-1 | .
TGTGCCACCAACCCGCGGGAAGCTTTCTTT | CATNPREAFF | many | TRBJ1-1 | TRBV24-1 | .